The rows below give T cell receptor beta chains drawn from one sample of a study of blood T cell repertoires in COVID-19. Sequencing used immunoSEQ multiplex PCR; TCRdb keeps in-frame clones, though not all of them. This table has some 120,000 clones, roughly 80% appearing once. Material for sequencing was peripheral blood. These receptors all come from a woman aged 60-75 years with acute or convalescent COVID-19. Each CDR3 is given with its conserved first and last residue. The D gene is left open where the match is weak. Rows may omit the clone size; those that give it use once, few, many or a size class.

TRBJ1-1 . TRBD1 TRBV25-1 TGTGCCAGCAGGTTGACAGGGGGCACTGAAGCTTTCTTT CASRLTGGTEAFF
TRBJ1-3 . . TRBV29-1 TGCAGCGTTGCATATGCGGGAAACACCATATATTTT CSVAYAGNTIYF
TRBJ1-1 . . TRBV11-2 TGTGCCAGCAGCTTCCCTAACACTGAAGCTTTCTTT CASSFPNTEAFF
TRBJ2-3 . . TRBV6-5 TGTGCCAGCAGAGACAGGGGAGGGAGAGATACGCAGTATTTT CASRDRGGRDTQYF
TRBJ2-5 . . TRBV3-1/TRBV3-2 TGTGCCAGCACAGGGGCGGGCGAGACCCAGTACTTC CASTGAGETQYF
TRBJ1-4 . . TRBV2 TGTGCCAGCAAAAGTCTAGGTGAAAAACTGTTTTTT CASKSLGEKLFF
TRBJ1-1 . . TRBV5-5 TGTGCCAGCAGCTTGGAAAGTTGGAGGGGCACTGAAGCTTTCTTT CASSLESWRGTEAFF
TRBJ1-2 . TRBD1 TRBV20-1 TGCAGTGCTAGTATTCGGGACAGGGGATTGGAGGGCTACACCTTC CSASIRDRGLEGYTF
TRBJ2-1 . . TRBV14 TGTGCCAGCAGCACAGGTCTTGAGCAGTTCTTC CASSTGLEQFF
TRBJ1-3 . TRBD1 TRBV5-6 TGTGCCACCATGGCTGACAGGGATGGAAACACCATATATTTT CATMADRDGNTIYF
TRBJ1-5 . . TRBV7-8 TGTGCCAGCAGCTTTCAGGAAAATCAGCCCCAGCATTTT CASSFQENQPQHF
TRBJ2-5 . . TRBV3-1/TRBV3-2 TGTGCCAGCAGCCAAGGGGGGGGCGGCTTGGAGACCCAGTACTTC CASSQGGGGLETQYF
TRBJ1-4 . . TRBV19 TGTGCCAGTAGTATCGACAGGAATGAAAAACTGTTTTTT CASSIDRNEKLFF
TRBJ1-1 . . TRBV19 TGTGCCAGTAGTATCCCGGGGGGCGCCTCTGAAGCTTTCTTT CASSIPGGASEAFF
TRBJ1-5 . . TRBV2 TGTGCCAGCAGTGCTCTCTATAGCAATCAGCCCCAGCATTTT CASSALYSNQPQHF
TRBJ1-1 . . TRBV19 TGTGCCACATGGACGGTGAAGGGGTCGTTCCGTACTGAAGCTTTCTTT CATWTVKGSFRTEAFF
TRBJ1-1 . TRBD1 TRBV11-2 TGTGCCAGCAGCTTACACGACAGGGCTGAAGCTTTCTTT CASSLHDRAEAFF
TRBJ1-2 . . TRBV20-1 TGCAGTGCGTGGGAGAGCTATGGCTACACCTTC CSAWESYGYTF
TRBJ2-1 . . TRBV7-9 TGTGCCAGCAGCGGCTGGATGGGGAGCAATGAGCAGTTCTTC CASSGWMGSNEQFF
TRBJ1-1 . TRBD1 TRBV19 TGTGCCAGTACCCACAGGGGGAACACTGAAGCTTTCTTT CASTHRGNTEAFF
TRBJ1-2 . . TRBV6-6 TGTGCCAGCACACCCGGGGAGAGCTATGGCTACACCTTC CASTPGESYGYTF
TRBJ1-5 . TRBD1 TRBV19 TGTGCCAGTAGTTCAACAGGGGGCCGACAGCCCCAGCATTTT CASSSTGGRQPQHF
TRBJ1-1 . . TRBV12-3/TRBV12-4 TGTGCCAGCAGGGGGGGTTGGAACACTGAAGCTTTCTTT CASRGGWNTEAFF
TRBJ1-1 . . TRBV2 TGTGCCAGCAGGTTACACCGTGAAGCTTTCTTT CASRLHREAFF
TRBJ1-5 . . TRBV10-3 TGTGCCATCAGTGAGGAGGTGGGCAATCAGCCCCAGCATTTT CAISEEVGNQPQHF
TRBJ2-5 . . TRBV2 TGTGCCAGCAGCCTCGACGGAGGTACGGAGACCCAGTACTTC CASSLDGGTETQYF
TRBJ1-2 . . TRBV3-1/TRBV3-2 TGTGCCAGCAGCCCAATTGGGGCAGTGGCTAACTATGGCTACACCTTC CASSPIGAVANYGYTF
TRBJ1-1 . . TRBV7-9 TGTGCCAGCAGCTCCCCCCGTGTCGGTAGAGGCGGCGTCGCTGAAGCTTTCTTT CASSSPRVGRGGVAEAFF
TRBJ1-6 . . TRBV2 TGTGCCAGCAGTGTGACAACCTATTCACCCCTCCACTTT CASSVTTYSPLHF
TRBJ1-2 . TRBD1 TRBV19 TGTGCCAGTAGTCCCTGGACAGGGAACAACTATGGCTACACCTTC CASSPWTGNNYGYTF
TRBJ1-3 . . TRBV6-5 TGTGCCAGCACCACGGGGGGATCTGGTGGAAACACCATATATTTT CASTTGGSGGNTIYF
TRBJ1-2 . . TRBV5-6 TGTGCCAGCAGCCCCGCTTCGGGTCGCGGCTACACCTTC CASSPASGRGYTF
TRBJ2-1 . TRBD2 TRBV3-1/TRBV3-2 TGTGCCAGCAGCCGCAGCGGGGGTAACAATGAGCAGTTCTTC CASSRSGGNNEQFF
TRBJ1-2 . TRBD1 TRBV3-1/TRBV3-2 TGTGCCAGCAGCCATGGGACAGGAGGATACTATGGCTACACCTTC CASSHGTGGYYGYTF
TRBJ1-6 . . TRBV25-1 TGTGCCAGTAAGGGACACGTCTCCTATAATTCACCCCTCCACTTT CASKGHVSYNSPLHF
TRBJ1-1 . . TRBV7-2 TGTGCCAGCAGCTTAGCGTACCTAAACACTGAAGCTTTCTTT CASSLAYLNTEAFF
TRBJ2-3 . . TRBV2 TGTGCCAGCAGTGTGCTCTTCGGGCAGTATTTT CASSVLFGQYF
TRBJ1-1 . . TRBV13 TGTGCCAGCAGCTTAGGCCAATCGGGCAGGGGCACTGAAGCTTTCTTT CASSLGQSGRGTEAFF
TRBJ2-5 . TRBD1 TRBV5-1 TGCGCCAGCAGCTCCGGGACAGGCGTAACCCAAGAGACCCAGTACTTC CASSSGTGVTQETQYF
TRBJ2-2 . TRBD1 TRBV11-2 TGTGCCAGCAGCACTAACAGGGGGCCCGGGGAGCTGTTTTTT CASSTNRGPGELFF
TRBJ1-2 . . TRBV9 TGTGCCAGCACCATGCAGGGTTACAGTAACTATGGCTACACCTTC CASTMQGYSNYGYTF
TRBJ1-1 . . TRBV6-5 TGTGCCAGCAGTTACGGGCAGGGGAGCACTGAAGCTTTCTTT CASSYGQGSTEAFF
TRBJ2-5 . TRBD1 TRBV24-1 TGTGCCACCAGGGAGACAGGGGTGGGAGAGACCCAGTACTTC CATRETGVGETQYF
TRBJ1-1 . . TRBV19 TGTGCCAGTAGTACTCACAGGGCTATGAACACTGAAGCTTTCTTT CASSTHRAMNTEAFF
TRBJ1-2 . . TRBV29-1 TGCAGCGTTCTAGCAGGGGATGGTGGCTACACCTTC CSVLAGDGGYTF
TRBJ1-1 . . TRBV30 TGTGCCTGGACCCTTGGGGGCCTAGGTTTCTTT CAWTLGGLGFF
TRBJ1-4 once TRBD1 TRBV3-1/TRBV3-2 TGTGCCAGCAGCCAAGAAGACAGGGGTTATGAAAAACTGTTTTTT CASSQEDRGYEKLFF
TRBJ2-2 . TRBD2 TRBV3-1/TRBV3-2 TGTGCCAGCAGGGGACTAGCGCTCACCGGGGAGCTGTTTTTT CASRGLALTGELFF